The entry that follows covers one T cell receptor (beta chain) sequence. This record belongs to a study of blood T cell repertoires in COVID-19. Study background: PBMCs, B-cell-depleted T cells, or T cells provided the cDNA or gDNA that made up the material.

Study processing details: Reference gene primer amplification gave nucleated cell count estimates. Some clones are missing from TCRdb's copy, which holds only in-frame ones; the method was immunoSEQ multiplex PCR. Clone size and V and J calls were adopted from that table, with D and trimming inferred from the DNA. The sample shows about 250,000 clones, more than 65% of them seen only once. Germline V lookup: CDR1 MNHEY, CDR2 SMNVEV (reference sequence). Trimming cost V 3 bases and J 5 bases, with 10 bases left between them. This CDR3 has 14 residues. The TCR sequence derives from a woman of 80 years or more with acute or convalescent COVID-19. The genes are TRBV27 and TRBJ2-2; a weak D match, TRBD2 (6 bases). What was sequenced was peripheral blood. This chain's CDR3 is CASSLWRDTGELFF. The CDR3, as DNA: TGTGCCAGCAGTTTGTGGCGGGATACCGGGGAGCTGTTTTTT.